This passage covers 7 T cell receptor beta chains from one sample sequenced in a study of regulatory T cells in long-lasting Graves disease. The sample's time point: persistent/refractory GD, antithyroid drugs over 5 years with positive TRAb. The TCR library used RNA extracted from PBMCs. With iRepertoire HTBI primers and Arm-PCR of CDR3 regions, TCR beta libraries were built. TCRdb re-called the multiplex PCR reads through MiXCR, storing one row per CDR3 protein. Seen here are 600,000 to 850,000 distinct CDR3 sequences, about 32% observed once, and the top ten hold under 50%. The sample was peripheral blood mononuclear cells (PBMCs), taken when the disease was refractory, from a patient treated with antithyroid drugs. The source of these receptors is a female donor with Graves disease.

The CDR3 reads CASRDPGGGLFF. CDR3 coding DNA: TGTGCCAGCAGAGATCCTGGCGGAGGACTGTTTTTT. This chain connects TRBV28 to TRBJ1-4; D remains unclear. Deletions cut 6 bases from V and 13 bases from J, with 15 bases between. CDR1 is MDHEN and CDR2 is SYDVKM in the germline V gene. The CDR3 runs to 12 residues. Full variable domain (outside the CDR3, taken from reference TRBV28 and TRBJ1-4): DVKVTQSSRYLVKRTGEKVFLECVQDMDHENMFWYRQDPGLGLRLIYFSYDVKMKEKGDIPEGYSVSREKKERFSLILESASTNQTSMYLCASRDPGGGLFFGSGTQLSVL.

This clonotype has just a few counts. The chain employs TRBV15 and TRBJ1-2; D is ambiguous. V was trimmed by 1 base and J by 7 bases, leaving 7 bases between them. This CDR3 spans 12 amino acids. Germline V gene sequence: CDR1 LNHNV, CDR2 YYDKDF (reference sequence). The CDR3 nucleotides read TGTGCCACCAGCAGAGTGGATGGTGGCTACACCTTC. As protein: CATSRVDGGYTF.

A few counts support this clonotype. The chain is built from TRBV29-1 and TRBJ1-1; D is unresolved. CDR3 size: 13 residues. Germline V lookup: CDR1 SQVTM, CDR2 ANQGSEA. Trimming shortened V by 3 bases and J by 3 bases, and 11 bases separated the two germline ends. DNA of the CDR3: TGCAGCGTTGATGAAGCTTTGGACACTGAAGCTTTCTTT. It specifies CSVDEALDTEAFF.

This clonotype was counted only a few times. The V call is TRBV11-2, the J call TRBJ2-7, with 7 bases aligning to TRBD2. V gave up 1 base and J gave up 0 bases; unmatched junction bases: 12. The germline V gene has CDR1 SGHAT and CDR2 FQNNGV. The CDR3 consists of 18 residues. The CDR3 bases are TGTGCCAGCAGCTTAGGAGGGAGTGGCGGGGGTAGCTCCTACGAGCAGTACTTC. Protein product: CASSLGGSGGGSSYEQYF.

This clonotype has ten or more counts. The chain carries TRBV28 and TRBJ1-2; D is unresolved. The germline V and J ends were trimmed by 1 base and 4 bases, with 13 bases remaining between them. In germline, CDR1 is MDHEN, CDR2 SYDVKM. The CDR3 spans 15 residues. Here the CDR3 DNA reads TGTGCCAGCAGTTTATCAGACCGCTATATCTATGGCTACACCTTC. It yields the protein CASSLSDRYIYGYTF.

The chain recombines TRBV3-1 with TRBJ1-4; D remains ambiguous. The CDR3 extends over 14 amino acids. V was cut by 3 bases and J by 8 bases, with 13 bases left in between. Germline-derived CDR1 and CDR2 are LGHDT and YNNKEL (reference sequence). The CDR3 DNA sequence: TGTGCCAGCAGCCACCACAGTGAAGGGGAAAAACTGTTTTTT. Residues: CASSHHSEGEKLFF.

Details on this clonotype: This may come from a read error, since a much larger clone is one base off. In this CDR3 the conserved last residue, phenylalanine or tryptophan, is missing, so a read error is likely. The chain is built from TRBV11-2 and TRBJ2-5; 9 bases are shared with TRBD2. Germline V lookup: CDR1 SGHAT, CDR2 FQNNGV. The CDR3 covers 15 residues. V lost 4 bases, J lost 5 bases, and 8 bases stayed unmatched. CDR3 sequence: CASSSLGRGGETQYS. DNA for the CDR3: TGTGCCAGCAGCTCCCTTGGGCGGGGGGGGGAGACCCAGTACTCC.